This passage covers 15 T cell receptor beta chains from one sample sequenced in a study of T cells in Graves' hyperthyroidism and ophthalmopathy. RNA transcripts yielded amplified TCR beta CDR3 regions. The study used the HTBI primer set for a first-round RT-PCR of the TCR CDR3. TCRdb analysed the multiplex PCR reads with MiXCR anew, one entry per CDR3 protein. The data contain about 600,000 distinct CDR3 sequences, roughly 15% of them singletons. Sequencing was carried out using blood. The receptors were sampled from a woman in her thirties or forties with Graves' ophthalmopathy.

This clonotype was seen many times. The J gene is TRBJ2-5, the V gene TRBV11-2; TRBD2 matches 12 bases. Germline trimming cut 5 bases from V and 0 bases from J; bases unmatched to any gene: 4. The CDR3 is 16 residues long. The germline gives CDR1 SGHAT, CDR2 FQNNGV. The CDR3 spells CASSGGTSGYQETQYF. CDR3 DNA: TGTGCCAGCAGCGGCGGGACTAGCGGGTACCAAGAGACCCAGTACTTC.

This clonotype was seen more than once but under ten times. The chain is built from TRBV20-1 and TRBJ2-7; TRBD2 is a possible D gene (5 bases). There are 14 residues in the CDR3. In germline, CDR1 is DFQATT, CDR2 SNEGSKA (reference sequence). Trimming removed 5 bases from V and 4 bases from J, with 18 bases in between. This chain's CDR3 is CSAYGLDQSYEQYF. CDR3 nucleotide sequence: TGCAGTGCTTACGGACTCGACCAATCTTACGAGCAGTACTTC.

The CDR3 region has the DNA TGTGCCAGCAGCGTAGGGCGGGAGTCCTACAATGAGCAGTTCTTC. It yields the protein CASSVGRESYNEQFF. The gene calls are TRBV9 and TRBJ2-1, with TRBD2 matching over 7 bases. This CDR3 has 15 amino acids. V lost 0 bases and J lost 1; bases outside the gene matches: 1. Germline V CDR1 and CDR2: SGDLS, YYNGEE.

The chain joins TRBV10-2 to TRBJ2-1; the match to TRBD2 covers 9 bases. Germline V gene data show CDR1 as WSHSY and CDR2 as SAAADI. This CDR3 has 14 amino acids. V shed 4 bases, J shed 8 bases, and the junction held 6 bases outside the gene matches. This CDR3 reads CASSVAGGTDEQFF. The DNA of the CDR3 is TGCGCCAGCAGTGTGGCGGGAGGGACCGATGAGCAGTTCTTC.

This clonotype was seen repeatedly, ten times or more. The rearrangement uses TRBV3-1 and TRBJ1-4; D unclear. The CDR3 has 14 residues. V lost 1 base to trimming and J lost 2 bases, with 5 bases between them. CDR1 and CDR2 from the germline V gene are LGHDT and YNNKEL (reference sequence). The CDR3 DNA reads TGTGCCAGCAGCCAAGCGGGGACTAATGAAAAACTGTTTTTT. It translates to CASSQAGTNEKLFF.

This clonotype was seen just once. The chain couples TRBV18 to TRBJ2-6, with 9 nucleotides matching TRBD1. Per germline, CDR1 KGHSH and CDR2 LQKENI. The CDR3 runs to 18 residues. Losses at the gene ends were 3 bases for V and 4 bases for J; bases not matched to a gene: 10. CDR3 region: CASSPPGQGVRGANVLTF. CDR3 DNA sequence: TGTGCCAGCTCACCTCCGGGACAGGGAGTCCGCGGGGCCAACGTCCTGACTTTC.

This clonotype was seen many times. The rearrangement links TRBV28 to TRBJ2-3; a weak D match, TRBD2 (6 bases). This CDR3 is 14 amino acids long. Germline CDR1 reads MDHEN; CDR2 reads SYDVKM. Trimming left V 6 bases short and J 1 base short, with 11 bases between. CDR3 sequence reads: CASRRSGRTDTQYF. The DNA for the CDR3 is TGTGCCAGCAGACGCAGCGGGCGCACAGATACGCAGTATTTT.

This clonotype has a count of ten or more. The chain uses TRBV11-2 and TRBJ2-3; the match to TRBD1 covers 10 bases. Trimming took 5 bases from V and 5 from J; bases not matched to a gene: 1. Germline V gene lookup returns CDR1 SGHAT and CDR2 FQNNGV. The CDR3 contains 13 residues. The CDR3 spells CASSRDRGDTQYF. Here the CDR3 DNA reads TGTGCCAGCAGCCGGGACAGGGGAGATACGCAGTATTTT.

This clonotype was recorded a few times. A much larger clone is a single base away; this may be a read error. V usage is TRBV7-2 and J usage is TRBJ2-7; 7 bases match TRBD2. CDR3 length: 17 residues. Trimming cost V 0 bases and J 2 bases; bases outside gene matches: 10. Germline V gene sequence: CDR1 SGHTA, CDR2 FQGNSA. CDR3 residues: CASSLALTLAAAYEQYV. In DNA, the CDR3 is TGTGCCAGCAGCTTAGCCCTCACCCTAGCGGCGGCCTACGAGCAGTACGTC.

This clonotype was detected only a few times. This chain connects TRBV3-1 to TRBJ1-2; TRBD1 might be the D (6 bases). The V end lost 1 base, the J end lost 7 bases, and 7 bases lay between the germline ends. CDR1 and CDR2 (germline): LGHDT, YNNKEL (reference sequence). The CDR3 is 12 residues long. The chain's CDR3 is CASSQARGGYTF. CDR3 coding DNA: TGTGCCAGCAGCCAAGCCAGGGGTGGCTACACCTTC.

This clonotype was recorded at least ten times. This chain links TRBV6-2 or TRBV6-3 with TRBJ2-3; 10 bases fit TRBD2. With V trimmed by 5 bases and J by 2 bases, 7 bases remained unmatched. This CDR3 spans 16 amino acids. Looked up from germline, CDR1 is MNHEY and CDR2 is SVGEGT. The CDR3 region has the DNA TGTGCCAGCAGTCCCCTAGCGGGAGTCATCACAGATACGCAGTATTTT. It is translated as CASSPLAGVITDTQYF.

This clonotype has ten or more counts. The J gene is TRBJ2-7, the V gene TRBV11-2; D may be TRBD2 (5 bases). Germline CDR1 and CDR2: SGHAT and FQNNGV. Trimming took 1 base from V and 1 from J, leaving 8 bases between them. The CDR3 loop spans 14 amino acids. CDR3 DNA: TGTGCCAGCAGCTTAGTTGGCGGGTCCTACGAGCAGTACTTC. It yields the protein CASSLVGGSYEQYF.

This clonotype was found a few times. This rearrangement joins TRBV6-5 to TRBJ2-2; D tentatively reads TRBD1 or TRBD2 (6 bases each). V was shortened by 2 bases and J by 1 base, with 20 bases between the two germline ends. This CDR3 is built from 19 residues. The germline gives CDR1 MNHEY, CDR2 SVGAGI. The CDR3 reads CASSYPGAFTEGNTGELFF. The CDR3 DNA reads as TGTGCCAGCAGTTACCCGGGGGCTTTTACTGAAGGGAACACCGGGGAGCTGTTTTTT.

This clonotype was recorded a few times. The chain links TRBV5-6 to TRBJ1-2; D call uncertain. The CDR3 has 15 amino acids. Looked up from germline, CDR1 is SGHDT and CDR2 is YYEEEE. V lost 0 bases, J lost 0 bases, and 9 bases lay in between. The CDR3 loop reads CASSLGSVPNYGYTF. The DNA of the CDR3 is TGTGCCAGCAGCTTGGGGTCGGTTCCTAACTATGGCTACACCTTC.

The V gene is TRBV12-3 or TRBV12-4, the J gene TRBJ1-3; tentatively, D is TRBD1 (5 bases). The germline V and J ends were trimmed by 6 bases and 4 bases, with 16 bases remaining between them. This CDR3 comprises 15 residues. The CDR3 region is CASRFRGGTGNTIYF. The CDR3 nucleotides are TGTGCCAGCAGGTTCCGCGGGGGGACGGGAAACACCATATATTTT.